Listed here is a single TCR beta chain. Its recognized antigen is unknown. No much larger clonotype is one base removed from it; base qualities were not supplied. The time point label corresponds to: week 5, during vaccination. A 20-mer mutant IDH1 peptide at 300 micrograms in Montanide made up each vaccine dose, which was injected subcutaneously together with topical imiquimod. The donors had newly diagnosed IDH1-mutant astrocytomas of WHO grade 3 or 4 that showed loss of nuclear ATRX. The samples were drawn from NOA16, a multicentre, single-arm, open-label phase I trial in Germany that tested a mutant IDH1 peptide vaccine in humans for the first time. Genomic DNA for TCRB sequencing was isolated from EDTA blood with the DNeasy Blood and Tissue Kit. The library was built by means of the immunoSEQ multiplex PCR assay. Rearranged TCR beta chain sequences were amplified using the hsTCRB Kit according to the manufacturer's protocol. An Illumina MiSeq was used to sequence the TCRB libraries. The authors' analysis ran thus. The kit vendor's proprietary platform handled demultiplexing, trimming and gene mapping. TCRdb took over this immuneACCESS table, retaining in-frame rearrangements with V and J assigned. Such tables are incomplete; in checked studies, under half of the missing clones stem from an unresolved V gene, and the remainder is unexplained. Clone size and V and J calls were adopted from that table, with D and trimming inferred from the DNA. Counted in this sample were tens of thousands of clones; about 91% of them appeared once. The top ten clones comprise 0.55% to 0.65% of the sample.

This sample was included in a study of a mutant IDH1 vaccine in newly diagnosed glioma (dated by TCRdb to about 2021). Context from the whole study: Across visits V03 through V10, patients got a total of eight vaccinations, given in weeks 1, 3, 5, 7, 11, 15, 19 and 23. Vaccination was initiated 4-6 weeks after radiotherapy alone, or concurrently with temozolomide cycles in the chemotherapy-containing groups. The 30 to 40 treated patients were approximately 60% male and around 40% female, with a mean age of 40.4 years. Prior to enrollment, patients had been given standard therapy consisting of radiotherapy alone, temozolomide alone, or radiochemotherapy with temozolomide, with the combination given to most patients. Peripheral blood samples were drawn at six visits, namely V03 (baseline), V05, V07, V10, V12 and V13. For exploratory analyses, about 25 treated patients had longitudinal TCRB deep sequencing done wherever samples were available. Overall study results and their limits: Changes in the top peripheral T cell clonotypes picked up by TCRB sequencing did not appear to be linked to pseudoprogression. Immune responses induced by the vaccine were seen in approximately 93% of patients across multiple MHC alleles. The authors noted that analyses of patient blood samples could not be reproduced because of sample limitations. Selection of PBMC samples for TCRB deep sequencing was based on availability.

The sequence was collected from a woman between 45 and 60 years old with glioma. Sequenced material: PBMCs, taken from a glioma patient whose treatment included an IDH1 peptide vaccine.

For the CDR3, the sequence is CAIRGGGTEAFF. The DNA sequence is TGTGCCATCCGGGGTGGGGGAACTGAAGCTTTCTTT. Here the chain combines TRBV6-5 and TRBJ1-1, with TRBD1 tentatively as D gene (5 bases match). The CDR3 contains 12 residues, cysteine and phenylalanine counted. Here the CDR3 DNA is all that survives: 36 bases in frame from base 1. At the junction V is shortened by 10 bases and J by 5 bases, with 14 bases in between. As encoded in the germline V gene, CDR1 is MNHEY while CDR2 is SVGAGI.